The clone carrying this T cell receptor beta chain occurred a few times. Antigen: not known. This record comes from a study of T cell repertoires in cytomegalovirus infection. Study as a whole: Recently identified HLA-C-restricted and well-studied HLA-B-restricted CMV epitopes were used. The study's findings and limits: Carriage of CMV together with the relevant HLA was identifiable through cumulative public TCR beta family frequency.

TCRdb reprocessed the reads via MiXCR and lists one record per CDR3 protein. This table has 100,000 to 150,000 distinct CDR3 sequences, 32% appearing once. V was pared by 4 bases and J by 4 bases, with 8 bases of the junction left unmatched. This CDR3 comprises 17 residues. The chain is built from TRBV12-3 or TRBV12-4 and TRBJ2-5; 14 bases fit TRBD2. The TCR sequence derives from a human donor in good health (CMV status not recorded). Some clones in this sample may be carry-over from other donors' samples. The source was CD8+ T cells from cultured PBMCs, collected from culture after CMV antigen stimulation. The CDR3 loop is CASSSPGLAGVLETQYF. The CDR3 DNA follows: TGTGCCAGCAGTTCACCGGGACTAGCGGGGGTTTTAGAGACCCAGTACTTC.